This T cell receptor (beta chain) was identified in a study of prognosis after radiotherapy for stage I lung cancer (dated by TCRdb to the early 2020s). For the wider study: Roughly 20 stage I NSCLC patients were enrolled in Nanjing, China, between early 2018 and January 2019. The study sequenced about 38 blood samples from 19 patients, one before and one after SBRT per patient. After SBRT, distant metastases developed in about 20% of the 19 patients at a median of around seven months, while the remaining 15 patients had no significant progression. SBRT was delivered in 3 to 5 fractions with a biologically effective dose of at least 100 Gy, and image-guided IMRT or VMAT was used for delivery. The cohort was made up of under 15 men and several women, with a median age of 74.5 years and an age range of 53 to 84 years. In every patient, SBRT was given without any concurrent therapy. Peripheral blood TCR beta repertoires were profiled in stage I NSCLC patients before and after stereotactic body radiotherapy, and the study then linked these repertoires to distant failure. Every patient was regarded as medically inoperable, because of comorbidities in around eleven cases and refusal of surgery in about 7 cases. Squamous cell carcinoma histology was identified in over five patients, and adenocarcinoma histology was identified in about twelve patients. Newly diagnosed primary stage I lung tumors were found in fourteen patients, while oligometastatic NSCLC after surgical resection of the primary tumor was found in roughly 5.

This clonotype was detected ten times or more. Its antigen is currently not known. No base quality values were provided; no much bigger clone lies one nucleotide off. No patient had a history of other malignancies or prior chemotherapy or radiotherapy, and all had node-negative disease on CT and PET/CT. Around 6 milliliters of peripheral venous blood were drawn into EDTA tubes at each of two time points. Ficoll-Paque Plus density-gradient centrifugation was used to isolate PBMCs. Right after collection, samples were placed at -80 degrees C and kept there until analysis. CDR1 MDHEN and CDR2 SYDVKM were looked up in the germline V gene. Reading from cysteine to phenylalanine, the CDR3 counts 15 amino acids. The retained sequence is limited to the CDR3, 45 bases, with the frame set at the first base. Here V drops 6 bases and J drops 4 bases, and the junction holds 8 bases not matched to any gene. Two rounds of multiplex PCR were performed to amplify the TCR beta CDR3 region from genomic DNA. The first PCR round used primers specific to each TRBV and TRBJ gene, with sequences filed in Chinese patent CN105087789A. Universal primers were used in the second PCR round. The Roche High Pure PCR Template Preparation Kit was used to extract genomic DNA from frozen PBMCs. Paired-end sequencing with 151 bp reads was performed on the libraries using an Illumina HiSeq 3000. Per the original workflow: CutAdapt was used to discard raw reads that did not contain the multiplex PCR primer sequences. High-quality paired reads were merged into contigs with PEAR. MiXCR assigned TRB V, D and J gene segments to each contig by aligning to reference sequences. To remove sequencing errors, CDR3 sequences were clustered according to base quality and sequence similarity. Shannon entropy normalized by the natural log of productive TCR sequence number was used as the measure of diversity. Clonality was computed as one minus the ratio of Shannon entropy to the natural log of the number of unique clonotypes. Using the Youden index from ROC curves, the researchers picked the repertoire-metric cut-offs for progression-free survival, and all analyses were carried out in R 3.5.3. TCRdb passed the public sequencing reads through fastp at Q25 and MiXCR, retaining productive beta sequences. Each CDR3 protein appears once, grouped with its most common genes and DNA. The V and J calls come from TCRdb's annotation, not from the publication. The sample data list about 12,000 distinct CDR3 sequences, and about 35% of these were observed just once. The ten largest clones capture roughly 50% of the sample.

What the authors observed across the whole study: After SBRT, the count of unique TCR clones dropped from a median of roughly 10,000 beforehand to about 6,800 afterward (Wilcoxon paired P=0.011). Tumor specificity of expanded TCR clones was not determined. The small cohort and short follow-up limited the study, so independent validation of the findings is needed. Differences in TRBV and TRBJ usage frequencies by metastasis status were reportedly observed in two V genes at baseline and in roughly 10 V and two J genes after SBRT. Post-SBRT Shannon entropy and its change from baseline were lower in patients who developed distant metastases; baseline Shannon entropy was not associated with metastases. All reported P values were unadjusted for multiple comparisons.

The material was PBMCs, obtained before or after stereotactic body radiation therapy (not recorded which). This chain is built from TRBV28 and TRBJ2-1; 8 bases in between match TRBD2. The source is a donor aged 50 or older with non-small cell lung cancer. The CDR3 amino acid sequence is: CASSFELAEYNEQFF. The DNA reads TGTGCCAGCAGCTTCGAACTAGCGGAATACAATGAGCAGTTCTTC.